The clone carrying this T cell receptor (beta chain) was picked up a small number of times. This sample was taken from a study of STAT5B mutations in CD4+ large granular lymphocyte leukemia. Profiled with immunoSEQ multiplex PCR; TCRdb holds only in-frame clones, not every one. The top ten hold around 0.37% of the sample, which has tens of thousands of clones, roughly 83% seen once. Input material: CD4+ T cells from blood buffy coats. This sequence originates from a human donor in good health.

The CDR3 loop is CASSYSTRGYEQYF. The CDR3 DNA reads as TGTGCCAGCAGTTACTCGACCAGGGGTTACGAGCAGTACTTC. The genes are TRBV6-5 and TRBJ2-7; TRBD1 is a possible D gene (6 bases). Trimming took off 0 bases at V and 4 bases at J, with 10 bases between the two ends. The CDR3 runs to 14 residues. CDR1 and CDR2 from the germline V gene are MNHEY and SVGAGI.